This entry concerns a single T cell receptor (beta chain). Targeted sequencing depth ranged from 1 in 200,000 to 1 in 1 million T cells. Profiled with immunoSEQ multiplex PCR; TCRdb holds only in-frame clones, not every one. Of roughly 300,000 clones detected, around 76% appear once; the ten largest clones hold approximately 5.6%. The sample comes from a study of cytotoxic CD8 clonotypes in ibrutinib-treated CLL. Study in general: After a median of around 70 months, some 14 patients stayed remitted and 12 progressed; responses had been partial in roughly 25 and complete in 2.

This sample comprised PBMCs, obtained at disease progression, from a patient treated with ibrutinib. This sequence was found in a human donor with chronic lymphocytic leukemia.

The CDR3 coding sequence is TGTGCCAGCTCACCCGCAGCGGGAGGGGGCAAAAACATTCAGTACTTC. It encodes CASSPAAGGGKNIQYF. This chain joins TRBV18 and TRBJ2-4, with 10 bases fitting TRBD2. The germline V gene has CDR1 KGHSH and CDR2 LQKENI. The CDR3 has 16 amino acids. After removal of 3 bases from V and 3 bases from J, the junction contained 5 bases not matched to a gene.